The present entry profiles one T cell receptor (beta chain) with its context. The data originate from a study of blood T cell repertoires in COVID-19. Study-level background: Acute and convalescent COVID-19 specimens originated in the United States, Italy and Spain. PBMCs, B-cell-depleted T cells, or T cells provided the cDNA or gDNA that made up the material.

CDR1 is SGDLS and CDR2 is YYNGEE in the germline V gene. The CDR3 extends over 13 amino acids. The V end was cut by 4 bases, the J end by 1 base, with 7 bases between. Original processing methods: Estimation of nucleated cell counts relied on the amplification of reference gene primers. Clones were read by immunoSEQ multiplex PCR, and TCRdb kept only the in-frame ones, dropping some. The V and J calls and clone size were taken over from that table, and D and trimming were inferred from the DNA. The sample gives roughly 30,000 clones, approximately 90% of which show up once; under 4.5% is in the top ten.

Input material: peripheral blood. The receptor was derived from a man aged 60 to 75 with acute or convalescent COVID-19. The V and J genes are TRBV9 and TRBJ2-3; no firm D call. CDR3 nucleotides: TGTGCCAGCAGCCCCTCGGGCACAGATACGCAGTATTTT. Its protein product is CASSPSGTDTQYF.